These T cell receptor beta chains were read from a single sample in a study of vaccination and CD4 T cells after COVID-19. Each CDR3 protein is one row after TCRdb ran MiXCR on the PCR reads. The repertoire holds around 13,000 distinct CDR3 sequences, with around three fifths as singletons. These TCRs' antigens remain unknown. The sequenced material came from CD4+ T cells from blood, cultured in vitro. The receptor set was obtained from a human donor who had recovered from COVID-19. Both conserved end residues are part of each CDR3.

J gene: TRBJ2-1; V gene: TRBV30; CDR3 protein: CAWSARRPTSYNEQFF
J gene: TRBJ1-2; V gene: TRBV28; CDR3 protein: CASSSRQFNYGYTF
J gene: TRBJ1-5; V gene: TRBV19; CDR3 protein: CASSIRDRGGNQPQHF
J gene: TRBJ2-2; V gene: TRBV20-1; CDR3 protein: CSAKKGLAGHTGELFF
J gene: TRBJ2-7; V gene: TRBV6-1; CDR3 protein: CASSEGISYEQYF
J gene: TRBJ1-5; V gene: TRBV6-1; CDR3 protein: CASTEGRFNQPQHF
J gene: TRBJ1-2; V gene: TRBV12-3/TRBV12-4; CDR3 protein: CASHPGGGGYGYTF
J gene: TRBJ1-6; V gene: TRBV6-1; CDR3 protein: CASQADSSPLHF
J gene: TRBJ2-4; V gene: TRBV20-1; CDR3 protein: CSAMTSGTLVIQYF
J gene: TRBJ1-2; V gene: TRBV6-1; CDR3 protein: CASSELGANYGYTF
J gene: TRBJ2-4; V gene: TRBV19; CDR3 protein: CASSILAGEGNIQYF
J gene: TRBJ2-5; V gene: TRBV20-1; CDR3 protein: CSATRGRVETQYF
J gene: TRBJ2-7; V gene: TRBV7-9; CDR3 protein: CASSLSAAPYEQYF
J gene: TRBJ2-5; V gene: TRBV20-1; CDR3 protein: CSATAVAGVETQYF
J gene: TRBJ2-7; V gene: TRBV30; CDR3 protein: CAWSPGAPYEQYF